The following is a TCR beta chain sequence with its context. The data belong to a study of blood T cell repertoires in COVID-19. At the level of the study: There were acute and convalescent COVID-19 samples, and they came from the United States, Italy and Spain. Sources were T cells, B-cell-depleted T cells, or PBMCs; the material itself was cDNA or gDNA.

Cohort placement rested on clinical history that participants reported themselves. What the recovered Cohort 3 donors had was two negative PCRs, clearance, or symptom resolution. This table comes from immunoSEQ multiplex PCR, and its TCRdb copy is limited to in-frame clones, with some not included. Of 170,000 or so clones in the sample, approximately 82% were seen once. This CDR3 is built from 18 residues. Losses at the gene ends were 0 bases for V and 4 bases for J; bases not matched to a gene: 13. CDR1 and CDR2 from the germline V gene are MDHEN and SYDVKM. This receptor was identified in a woman aged 50 to 60 who had recovered from COVID-19. V usage is TRBV28 and J usage is TRBJ2-3; 7 nucleotides line up with TRBD2. Sequencing used PBMCs or T cells enriched from blood (not recorded which). The CDR3 DNA reads TGTGCCAGCAGTTTATGGGCATTAGGGCTAGCGGCGGCAGATACGCAGTATTTT. The encoded protein is CASSLWALGLAAADTQYF.